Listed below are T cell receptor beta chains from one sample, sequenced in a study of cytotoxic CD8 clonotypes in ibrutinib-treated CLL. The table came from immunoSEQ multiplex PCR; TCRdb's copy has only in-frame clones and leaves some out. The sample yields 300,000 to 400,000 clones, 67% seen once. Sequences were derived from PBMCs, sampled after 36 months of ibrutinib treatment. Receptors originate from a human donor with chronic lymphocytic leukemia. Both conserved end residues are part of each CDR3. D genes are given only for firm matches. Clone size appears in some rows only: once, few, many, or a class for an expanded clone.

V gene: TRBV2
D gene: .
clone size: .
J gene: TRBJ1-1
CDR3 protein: CASLRGRTEAFF
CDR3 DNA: TGTGCCAGCCTCCGGGGGAGGACTGAAGCTTTCTTT

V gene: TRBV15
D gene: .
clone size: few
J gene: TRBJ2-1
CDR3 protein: CATSRDLLGSVNEQFF
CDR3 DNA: TGTGCCACCAGCAGAGATCTGCTCGGTTCGGTCAATGAGCAGTTCTTC

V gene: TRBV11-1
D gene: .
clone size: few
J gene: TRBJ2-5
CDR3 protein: CASRGGLEETQYF
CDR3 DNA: TGTGCCAGCAGGGGCGGTTTGGAAGAGACCCAGTACTTC

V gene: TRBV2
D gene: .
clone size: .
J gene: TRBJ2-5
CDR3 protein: CASTLPQTGRGKTQYF
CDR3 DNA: TGTGCCAGCACCCTACCCCAGACAGGGAGGGGAAAGACCCAGTACTTC

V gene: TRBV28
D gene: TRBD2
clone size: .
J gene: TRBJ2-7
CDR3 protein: CASRRRNSGSGEQYF
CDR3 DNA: TGTGCCAGCAGAAGGCGTAATAGCGGGAGTGGAGAGCAGTACTTC

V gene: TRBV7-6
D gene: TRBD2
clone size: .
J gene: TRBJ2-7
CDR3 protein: CASSLAEGLAGGEQYF
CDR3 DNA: TGTGCCAGCAGCTTAGCGGAAGGGCTAGCGGGAGGCGAGCAGTACTTC

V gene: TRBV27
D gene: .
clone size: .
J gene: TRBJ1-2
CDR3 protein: CASSPRARVIGYTF
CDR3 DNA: TGTGCCAGCAGTCCGAGGGCCCGGGTGATCGGCTACACCTTC

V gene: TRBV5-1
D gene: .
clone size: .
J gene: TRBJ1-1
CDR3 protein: CASSSVTRGTEAFF
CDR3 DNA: TGCGCCAGCAGCTCGGTAACCCGAGGCACTGAAGCTTTCTTT

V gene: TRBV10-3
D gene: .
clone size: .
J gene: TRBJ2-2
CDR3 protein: CATGGTGELFF
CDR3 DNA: TGTGCCACCGGGGGAACCGGGGAGCTGTTTTTT

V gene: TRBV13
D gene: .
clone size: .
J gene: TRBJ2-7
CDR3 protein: CASSPWRDPYEQYF
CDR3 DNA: TGTGCCAGCAGCCCCTGGCGGGACCCCTACGAGCAGTACTTC

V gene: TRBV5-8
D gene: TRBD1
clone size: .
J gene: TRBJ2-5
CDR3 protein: CASSLDMGQQETQYF
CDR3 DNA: TGTGCCAGCAGCTTGGACATGGGACAGCAAGAGACCCAGTACTTC

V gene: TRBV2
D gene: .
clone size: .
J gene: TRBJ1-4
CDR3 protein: CASRATGNEKLFF
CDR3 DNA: TGTGCCAGCCGGGCGACGGGAAATGAAAAACTGTTTTTT

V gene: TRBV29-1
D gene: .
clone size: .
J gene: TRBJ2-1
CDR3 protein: CSVDRGLHSYNEQFF
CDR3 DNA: TGCAGCGTTGACAGGGGACTTCACTCCTACAATGAGCAGTTCTTC

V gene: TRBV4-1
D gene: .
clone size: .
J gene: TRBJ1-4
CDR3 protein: CASSQDHGRDEKLFF
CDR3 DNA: TGCGCCAGCAGCCAAGATCACGGGAGAGATGAAAAACTGTTTTTT

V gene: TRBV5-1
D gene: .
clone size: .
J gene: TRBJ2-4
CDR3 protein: CASSLGSLIAGIQYF
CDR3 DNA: TGCGCCAGCAGCTTGGGGTCCCTTATCGCGGGCATTCAGTACTTC

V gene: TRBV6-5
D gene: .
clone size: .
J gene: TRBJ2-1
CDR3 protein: CASSYSLAEVSIEQFF
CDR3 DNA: TGTGCCAGCAGTTACTCGTTAGCGGAGGTCAGTATTGAGCAGTTCTTC

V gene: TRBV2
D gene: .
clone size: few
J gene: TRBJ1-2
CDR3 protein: CASSGQISGYTF
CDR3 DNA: TGTGCCAGCAGTGGACAGATCTCCGGCTACACCTTC

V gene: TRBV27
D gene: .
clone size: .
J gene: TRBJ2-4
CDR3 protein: CASRPLGGAKNIQYF
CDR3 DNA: TGTGCCAGCAGACCCCTGGGGGGAGCCAAAAACATTCAGTACTTC

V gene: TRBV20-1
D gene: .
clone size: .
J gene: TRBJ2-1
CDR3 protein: CSAREPYEQFF
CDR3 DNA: TGCAGTGCTAGGGAACCCTATGAGCAGTTCTTC

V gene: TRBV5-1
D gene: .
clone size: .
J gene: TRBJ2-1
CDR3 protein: CASSLVSGALTEQFF
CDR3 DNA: TGCGCCAGCAGCTTGGTGTCGGGAGCTCTAACTGAGCAGTTCTTC

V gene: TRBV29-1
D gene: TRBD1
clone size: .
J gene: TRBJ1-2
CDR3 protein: CSVEGDWGQIYGYTF
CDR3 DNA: TGCAGCGTTGAAGGAGATTGGGGACAGATTTATGGCTACACCTTC

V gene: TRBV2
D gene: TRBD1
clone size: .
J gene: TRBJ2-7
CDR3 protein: CASISRGNSYEQYF
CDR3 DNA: TGTGCCAGCATTTCCAGGGGGAATAGTTACGAGCAGTACTTC

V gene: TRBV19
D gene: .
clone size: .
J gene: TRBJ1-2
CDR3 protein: CASSAQVNYGYTF
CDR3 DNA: TGTGCCAGTAGTGCACAGGTAAACTATGGCTACACCTTC

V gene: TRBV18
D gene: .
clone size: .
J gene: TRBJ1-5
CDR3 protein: CASSPPRGNQPQHF
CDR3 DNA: TGTGCCAGCTCACCACCGAGGGGTAATCAGCCCCAGCATTTT

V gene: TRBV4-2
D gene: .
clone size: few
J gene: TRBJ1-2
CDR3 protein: CASSQEGRANYGYTF
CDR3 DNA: TGTGCCAGCAGCCAAGAGGGCAGGGCTAACTATGGCTACACCTTC

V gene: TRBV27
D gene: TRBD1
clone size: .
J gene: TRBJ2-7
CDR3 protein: CASSVQGYEQYF
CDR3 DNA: TGTGCCAGCAGTGTACAGGGGTACGAGCAGTACTTC

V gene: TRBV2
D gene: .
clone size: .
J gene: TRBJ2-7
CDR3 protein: CASNRDVAYEQYF
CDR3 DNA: TGTGCCAGCAACCGGGACGTCGCCTACGAGCAGTACTTC

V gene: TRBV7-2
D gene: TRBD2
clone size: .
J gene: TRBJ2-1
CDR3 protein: CASSLVAGLAGNEQFF
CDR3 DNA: TGTGCCAGCAGCTTAGTTGCGGGACTAGCCGGGAATGAGCAGTTCTTC

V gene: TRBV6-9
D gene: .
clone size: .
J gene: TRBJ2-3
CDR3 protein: CASSYIGQSGDTQYF
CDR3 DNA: TGTGCCAGCAGTTACATCGGACAGTCCGGTGATACGCAGTATTTT

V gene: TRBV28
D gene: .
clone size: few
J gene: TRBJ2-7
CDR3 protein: CASSPRGTYEQYF
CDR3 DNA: TGTGCCAGCAGCCCACGTGGGACCTACGAGCAGTACTTC

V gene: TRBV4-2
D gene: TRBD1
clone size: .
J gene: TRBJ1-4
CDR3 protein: CASSQARGRGTNEKLFF
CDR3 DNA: TGTGCCAGCAGCCAGGCGAGGGGGCGGGGGACTAATGAAAAACTGTTTTTT

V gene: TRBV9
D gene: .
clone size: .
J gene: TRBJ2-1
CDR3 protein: CASSDTSSSYNEQFF
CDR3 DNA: TGTGCCAGCAGCGATACTAGCTCATCCTACAATGAGCAGTTCTTC

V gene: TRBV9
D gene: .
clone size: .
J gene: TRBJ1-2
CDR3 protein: CASSLRGGSYGYTF
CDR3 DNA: TGTGCCAGCAGCCTAAGAGGAGGGTCCTATGGCTACACCTTC

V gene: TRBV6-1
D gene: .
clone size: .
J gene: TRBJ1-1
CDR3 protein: CASSEGRAYMNTEAFF
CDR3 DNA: TGTGCCAGCAGTGAAGGGCGGGCATACATGAACACTGAAGCTTTCTTT

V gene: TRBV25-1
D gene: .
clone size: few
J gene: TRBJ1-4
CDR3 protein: CASGRSTNEKLFF
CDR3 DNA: TGTGCCAGCGGGAGGTCAACTAATGAAAAACTGTTTTTT

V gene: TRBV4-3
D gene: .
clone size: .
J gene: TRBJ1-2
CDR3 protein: CASSQVVGYGYTF
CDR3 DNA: TGCGCCAGCAGCCAGGTTGTTGGCTATGGCTACACCTTC

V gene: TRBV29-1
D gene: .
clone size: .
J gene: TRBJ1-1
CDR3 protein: CSVQEPNTEAFF
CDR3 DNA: TGCAGCGTACAGGAACCGAACACTGAAGCTTTCTTT

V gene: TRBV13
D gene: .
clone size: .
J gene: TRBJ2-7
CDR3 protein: CASSLEVRSYEQYF
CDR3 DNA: TGTGCCAGCAGCTTAGAGGTCAGGTCCTACGAGCAGTACTTC

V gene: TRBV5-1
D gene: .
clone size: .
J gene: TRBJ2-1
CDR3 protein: CASSARRPLVYEQFF
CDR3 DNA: TGCGCCAGCAGCGCGCGAAGGCCGTTAGTCTATGAGCAGTTCTTC

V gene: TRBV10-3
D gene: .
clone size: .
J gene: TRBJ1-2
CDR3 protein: CAISGGARDGYTF
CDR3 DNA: TGTGCCATCAGTGGGGGGGCGAGGGACGGCTACACCTTC

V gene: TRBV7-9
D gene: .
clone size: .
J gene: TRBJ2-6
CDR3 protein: CASSFPSITGANVLTF
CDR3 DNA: TGTGCCAGCAGCTTTCCCAGTATTACTGGGGCCAACGTCCTGACTTTC

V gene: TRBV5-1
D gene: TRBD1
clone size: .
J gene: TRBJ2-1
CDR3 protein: CASQGDNEQFF
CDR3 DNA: TGCGCCAGCCAGGGGGACAATGAGCAGTTCTTC

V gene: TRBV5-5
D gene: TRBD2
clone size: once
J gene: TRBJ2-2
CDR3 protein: CASIPPSGEFANTGELFF
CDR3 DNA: TGTGCCAGCATCCCGCCGAGCGGGGAGTTCGCGAACACCGGGGAGCTGTTTTTT

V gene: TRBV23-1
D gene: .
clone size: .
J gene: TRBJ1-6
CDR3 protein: CASSQEVRSSYNSPLHF
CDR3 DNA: TGCGCCAGCAGTCAAGAGGTCAGGAGCTCCTATAATTCACCCCTCCACTTT

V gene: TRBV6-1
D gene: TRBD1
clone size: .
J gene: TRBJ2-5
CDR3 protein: CAGLRDSQETQYF
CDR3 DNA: TGTGCCGGACTGAGGGACAGCCAAGAGACCCAGTACTTC

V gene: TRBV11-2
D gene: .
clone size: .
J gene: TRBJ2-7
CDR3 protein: CASSSGRYEQYF
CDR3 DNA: TGTGCCAGCAGCTCCGGACGATACGAGCAGTACTTC

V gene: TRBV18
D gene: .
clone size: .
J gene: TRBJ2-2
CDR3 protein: CASSPGGTNTGELFF
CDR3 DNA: TGTGCCAGCTCACCAGGCGGCACGAACACCGGGGAGCTGTTTTTT

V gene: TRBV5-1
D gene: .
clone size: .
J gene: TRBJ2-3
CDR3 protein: CARRQGTDTQYF
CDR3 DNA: TGCGCCAGAAGGCAGGGGACAGATACGCAGTATTTT

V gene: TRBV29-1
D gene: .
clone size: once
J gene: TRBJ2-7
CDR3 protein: CSVGPTANRYEQYF
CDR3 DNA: TGCAGCGTTGGCCCCACAGCCAACAGGTACGAGCAGTACTTC